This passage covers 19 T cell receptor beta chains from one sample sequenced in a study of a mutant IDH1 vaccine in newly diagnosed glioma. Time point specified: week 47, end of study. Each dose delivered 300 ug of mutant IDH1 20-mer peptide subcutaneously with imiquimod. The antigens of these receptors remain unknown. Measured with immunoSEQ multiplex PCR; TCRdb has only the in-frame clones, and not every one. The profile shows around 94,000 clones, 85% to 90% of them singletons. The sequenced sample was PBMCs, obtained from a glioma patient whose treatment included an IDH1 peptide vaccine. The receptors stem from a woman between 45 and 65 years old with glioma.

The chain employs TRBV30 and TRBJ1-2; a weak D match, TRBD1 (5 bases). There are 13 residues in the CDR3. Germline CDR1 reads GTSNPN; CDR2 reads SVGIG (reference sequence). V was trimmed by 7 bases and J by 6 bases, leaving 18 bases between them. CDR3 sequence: CASPRGSSNGYTF. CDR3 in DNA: TGTGCCTCACCGCGGGGGTCCTCTAATGGCTACACCTTC.

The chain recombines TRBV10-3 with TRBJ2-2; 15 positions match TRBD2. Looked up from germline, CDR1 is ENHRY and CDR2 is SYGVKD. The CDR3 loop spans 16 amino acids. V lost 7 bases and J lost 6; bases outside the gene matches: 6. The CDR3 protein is CAINPGLAGGAGELFF. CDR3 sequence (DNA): TGTGCCATCAACCCGGGACTAGCGGGAGGTGCCGGGGAGCTGTTTTTT.

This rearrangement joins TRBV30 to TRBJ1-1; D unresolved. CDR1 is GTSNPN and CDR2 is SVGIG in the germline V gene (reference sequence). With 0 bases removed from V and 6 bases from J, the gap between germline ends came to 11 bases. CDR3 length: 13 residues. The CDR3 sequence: CAWSVPGYAEAFF. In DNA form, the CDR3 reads TGTGCCTGGAGTGTACCGGGGTATGCTGAAGCTTTCTTT.

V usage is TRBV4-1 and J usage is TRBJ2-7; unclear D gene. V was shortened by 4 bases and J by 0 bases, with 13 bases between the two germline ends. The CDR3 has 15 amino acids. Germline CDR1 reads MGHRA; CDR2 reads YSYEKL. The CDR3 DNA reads TGCGCCAGCAGCCCCCGGATTCCTGGCTCCTACGAGCAGTACTTC. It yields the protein CASSPRIPGSYEQYF.

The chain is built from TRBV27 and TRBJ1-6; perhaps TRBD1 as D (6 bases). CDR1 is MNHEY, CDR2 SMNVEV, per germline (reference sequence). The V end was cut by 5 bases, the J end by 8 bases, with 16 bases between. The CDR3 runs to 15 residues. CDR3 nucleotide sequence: TGTGCCAGCAGTCCCGGACGGAGGGGGGATTCACCCCTCCACTTT. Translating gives CASSPGRRGDSPLHF.

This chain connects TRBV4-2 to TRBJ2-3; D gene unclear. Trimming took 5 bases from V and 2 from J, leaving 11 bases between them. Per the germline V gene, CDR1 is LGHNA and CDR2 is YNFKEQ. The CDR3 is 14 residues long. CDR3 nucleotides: TGTGCCAGCAGCATTGGCCAGCACACAGATACGCAGTATTTT. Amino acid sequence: CASSIGQHTDTQYF.

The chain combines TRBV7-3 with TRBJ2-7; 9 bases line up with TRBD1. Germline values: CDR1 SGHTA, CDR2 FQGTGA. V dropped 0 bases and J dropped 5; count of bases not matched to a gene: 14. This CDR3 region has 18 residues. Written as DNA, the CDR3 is TGTGCCAGCAGCTTAACGCTAGACTCAGGGACAGGGACGCACGAGCAGTACTTC. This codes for CASSLTLDSGTGTHEQYF. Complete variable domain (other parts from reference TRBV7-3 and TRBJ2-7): GAGVSQTPSNKVTEKGKYVELRCDPISGHTALYWYRQSLGQGPEFLIYFQGTGAADDSGLPNDRFFAVRPEGSVSTLKIQRTERGDSAVYLCASSLTLDSGTGTHEQYFGPGTRLTVT.

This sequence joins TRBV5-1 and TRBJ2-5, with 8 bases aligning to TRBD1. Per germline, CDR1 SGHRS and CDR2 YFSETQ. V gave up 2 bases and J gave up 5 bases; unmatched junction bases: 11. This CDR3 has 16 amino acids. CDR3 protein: CASSFRTGTVWETQYF. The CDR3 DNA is TGCGCCAGCAGCTTTCGGACAGGGACGGTATGGGAGACCCAGTACTTC. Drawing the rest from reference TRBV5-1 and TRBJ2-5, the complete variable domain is KAGVTQTPRYLIKTRGQQVTLSCSPISGHRSVSWYQQTPGQGLQFLFEYFSETQRNKGNFPGRFSGRQFSNSRSEMNVSTLELGDSALYLCASSFRTGTVWETQYFGPGTRLLVL.

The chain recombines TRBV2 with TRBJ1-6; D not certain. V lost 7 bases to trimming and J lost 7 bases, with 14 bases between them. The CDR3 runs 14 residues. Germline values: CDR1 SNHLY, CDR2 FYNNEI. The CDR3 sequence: CASNRDLPNSPLHF. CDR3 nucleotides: TGTGCCAGCAATAGAGACCTCCCGAATTCACCCCTCCACTTT.

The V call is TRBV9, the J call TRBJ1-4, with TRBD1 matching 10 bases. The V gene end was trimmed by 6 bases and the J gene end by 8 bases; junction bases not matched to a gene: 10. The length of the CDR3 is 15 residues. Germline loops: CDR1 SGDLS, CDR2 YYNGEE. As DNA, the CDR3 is TGTGCCAGCACCCGCACCGGGACAGGGGAGGAAAAACTGTTTTTT. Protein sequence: CASTRTGTGEEKLFF.

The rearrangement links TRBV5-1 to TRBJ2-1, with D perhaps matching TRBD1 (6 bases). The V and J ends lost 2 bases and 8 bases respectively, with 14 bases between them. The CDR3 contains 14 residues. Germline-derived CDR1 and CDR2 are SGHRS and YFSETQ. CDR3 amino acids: CASSFWSGADEQFF. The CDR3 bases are TGCGCCAGCAGCTTTTGGTCAGGGGCGGATGAGCAGTTCTTC.

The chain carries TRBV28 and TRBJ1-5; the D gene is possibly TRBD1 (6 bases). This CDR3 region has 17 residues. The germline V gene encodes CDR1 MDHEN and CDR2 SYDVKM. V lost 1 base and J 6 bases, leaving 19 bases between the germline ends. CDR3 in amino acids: CASSLYPRWGQGQPQHF. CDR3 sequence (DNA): TGTGCCAGCAGTTTATATCCACGGTGGGGGCAAGGTCAGCCCCAGCATTTT.

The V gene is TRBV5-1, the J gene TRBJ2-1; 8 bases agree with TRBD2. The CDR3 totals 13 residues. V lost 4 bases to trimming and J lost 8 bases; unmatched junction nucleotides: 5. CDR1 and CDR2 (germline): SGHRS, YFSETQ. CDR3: CASSLGLVYEQFF. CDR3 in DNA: TGCGCCAGCAGCCTGGGACTAGTGTATGAGCAGTTCTTC.

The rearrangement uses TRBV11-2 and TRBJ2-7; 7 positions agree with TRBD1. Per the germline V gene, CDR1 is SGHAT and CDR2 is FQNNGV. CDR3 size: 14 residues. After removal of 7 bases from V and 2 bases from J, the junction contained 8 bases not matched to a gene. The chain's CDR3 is CASTVGQGAYEQYF. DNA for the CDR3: TGTGCCAGCACCGTGGGGCAGGGGGCCTACGAGCAGTACTTC.

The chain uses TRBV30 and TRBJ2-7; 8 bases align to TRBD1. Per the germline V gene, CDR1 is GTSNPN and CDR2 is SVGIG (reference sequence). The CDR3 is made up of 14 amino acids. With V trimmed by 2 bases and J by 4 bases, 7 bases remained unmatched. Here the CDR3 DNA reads TGTGCCTGGAGTCTGAAGGACAGGGTATACGAGCAGTACTTC. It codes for CAWSLKDRVYEQYF. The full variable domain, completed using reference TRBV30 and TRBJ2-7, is SQTIHQWPATLVQPVGSPLSLECTVEGTSNPNLYWYRQAAGRGLQLLFYSVGIGQISSEVPQNLSASRPQDRQFILSSKKLLLSDSGFYLCAWSLKDRVYEQYFGPGTRLTVT.

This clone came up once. The CDR3 DNA is TGTGCCAGCAGTTTAATCCAGAACCAAGAGACCCAGTACTTC. Encoded protein: CASSLIQNQETQYF. The V call is TRBV27, the J call TRBJ2-5; unclear D gene. V lost 2 bases, J lost 0 bases, and 7 bases lay in between. CDR1 is MNHEY and CDR2 is SMNVEV in the germline V gene (reference sequence). The CDR3 spans 14 residues.

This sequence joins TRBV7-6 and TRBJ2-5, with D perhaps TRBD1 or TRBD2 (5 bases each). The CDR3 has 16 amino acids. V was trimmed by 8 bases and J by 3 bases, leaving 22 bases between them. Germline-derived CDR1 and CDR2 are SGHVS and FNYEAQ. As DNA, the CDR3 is TGTGCCAGCCACCCGGGGTTCCAGGGAATAAAAGAGACCCAGTACTTC. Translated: CASHPGFQGIKETQYF.

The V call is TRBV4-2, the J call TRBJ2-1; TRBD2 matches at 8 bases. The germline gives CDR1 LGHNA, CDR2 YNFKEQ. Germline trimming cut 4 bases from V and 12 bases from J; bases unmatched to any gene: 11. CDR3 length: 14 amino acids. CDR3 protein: CASSPSPGLEAQFF. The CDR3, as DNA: TGTGCCAGCAGCCCCTCGCCGGGACTAGAGGCGCAGTTCTTC.

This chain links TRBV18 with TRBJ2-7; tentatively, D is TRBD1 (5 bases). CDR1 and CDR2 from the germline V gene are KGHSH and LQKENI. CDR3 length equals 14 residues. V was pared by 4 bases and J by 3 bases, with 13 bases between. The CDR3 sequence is CASSLSRENYEQYF. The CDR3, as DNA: TGTGCCAGCTCACTATCCAGGGAAAACTACGAGCAGTACTTC. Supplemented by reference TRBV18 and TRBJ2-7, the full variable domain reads NAGVMQNPRHLVRRRGQEARLRCSPMKGHSHVYWYRQLPEEGLKFMVYLQKENIIDESGMPKERFSAEFPKEGPSILRIQQVVRGDSAAYFCASSLSRENYEQYFGPGTRLTVT.